A selection of T cell receptor beta chains follows, all from one sample in a study of T-cell memory formation after mild COVID-19. TCRdb recomputed calls from the 5' RACE reads with MiXCR, one row per CDR3 protein. The sample comprises roughly 150,000 distinct CDR3 sequences, 11% to 15% of which are singletons, and around 27% rests with the top ten. Sequencing was done on a sample of PBMCs or a T cell subset sorted from them (not recorded which). These receptors were obtained from an adult woman who had mild COVID-19 (a few samples of this study predate the infection). Cell type and time point are not known. Both conserved end residues are part of each CDR3. Each record gives: V gene, CDR3 length, D gene, J gene, clone size, CDR3 DNA, CDR3 protein. The D gene is left open where the match is weak. Clone size is stated in some rows and not others, as once, few, many or a class when expanded.

>TRBV11-3|17|TRBD1|TRBJ1-2|NA
TGTGCCAGCAGCTGGACTTGGACAGGGACCGAGACCTATGGCTACACCTTC
CASSWTWTGTETYGYTF
>TRBV7-8|19|TRBD2|TRBJ2-1|many
TGTGCCAGCAGCTTTCCGGCGCTAGCGGGAGGGCCGATCTACAATGAGCAGTTCTTC
CASSFPALAGGPIYNEQFF
>TRBV7-7|15|NA|TRBJ2-3|few
TGTGCTAGCAGCTTAGGCGGAGGGGGCGGGGATACGCAGTATTTT
CASSLGGGGGDTQYF
>TRBV7-8|15|NA|TRBJ2-7|few
TGTGCCAGCAGCTCAGAGGGGGGACGGCACTACGAGCAGTACTTC
CASSSEGGRHYEQYF
>TRBV13|14|NA|TRBJ2-7|few
TGTGCCAGCAGCTTCCCGGGACGAGTTTACGAGCAGTACTTC
CASSFPGRVYEQYF
>TRBV4-1|13|NA|TRBJ2-7|few
TGCGCCAGCAGCCAAGGTGAAGGAATGCGGCAGTACTTC
CASSQGEGMRQYF
>TRBV7-9|14|NA|TRBJ2-3|few
TGTGCCAGCAGCTCAGACGGGTCCACAGATACGCAGTATTTT
CASSSDGSTDTQYF
>TRBV4-1|14|TRBD1|TRBJ2-1|NA
TGCGCCAGCAGCCACCGGGACAGGGGTAATGAGCAGTTCTTC
CASSHRDRGNEQFF
>TRBV12-3/TRBV12-4|16|NA|TRBJ2-5|NA
TGTGCCAGCAGCTTCGTCCCTCCCGGATCGCAAGAGACCCAGTACTTC
CASSFVPPGSQETQYF
>TRBV5-5|13|NA|TRBJ2-1|many
TGTGCCAGCAGCGTGGGACTTCGGAATGAGCAGTTCTTC
CASSVGLRNEQFF
>TRBV7-9|17|TRBD2|TRBJ2-3|few
TGTGCCAGCAGCTTAGGAACAGCGGGAGGCCATAGAGATACGCAGTATTTT
CASSLGTAGGHRDTQYF
>TRBV7-8|17|TRBD2|TRBJ2-3|many
TGTGCCAGCAGCCCAAACACTAGCGGGAGGGGGCCAGATACGCAGTATTTT
CASSPNTSGRGPDTQYF
>TRBV12-3/TRBV12-4|12|TRBD1|TRBJ1-1|NA
TGTGCCAGCAGTCTAACAGGGGATGAAGCTTTCTTT
CASSLTGDEAFF
>TRBV19|14|NA|TRBJ2-3|few
TGTGCCAGTAGTACTTGGGGGCCAGCAGATACGCAGTATTTT
CASSTWGPADTQYF
>TRBV6-6|15|NA|TRBJ2-5|NA
TGTGCCAGCAGTGCCTGGACCCCCTCAGGGGAGACCCAGTACTTC
CASSAWTPSGETQYF
>TRBV7-9|14|NA|TRBJ2-5|many
TGTGCCAGCCGACCTATGGGCCTCCAAGAGACCCAGTACTTC
CASRPMGLQETQYF
>TRBV7-9|14|NA|TRBJ2-7|few
TGTGCCAGCAGCACTCTCCTTTCTCCCTACGAGCAGTACTTC
CASSTLLSPYEQYF
>TRBV20-1|14|NA|TRBJ1-2|NA
TGCAGTGCTAGAGAGACAGCCTCGCACTATGGCTACACCTTC
CSARETASHYGYTF
>TRBV14|16|NA|TRBJ1-6|once
TGTGCCAGCAGCCAAAAAGTCGTGGCAGGGCCTTCACCCCTCCACTTT
CASSQKVVAGPSPLHF
>TRBV7-7|17|NA|TRBJ2-2|NA
TGTGCCAGCAGCTTGGGGTTTGCACCGGGGGTCACCGGGGAGCTGTTTTTT
CASSLGFAPGVTGELFF
>TRBV13|18|TRBD2|TRBJ2-5|NA
TGTGCCAGCAGCTTAGAAAGGGAGCGGGAGGGCCGTATAGAGACCCAGTACTTC
CASSLEREREGRIETQYF
>TRBV12-3/TRBV12-4|17|TRBD2|TRBJ2-3|few
TGTGCCAGCAGTTTAGGGGGACTAGCGCTCGTCACAGATACGCAGTATTTT
CASSLGGLALVTDTQYF
>TRBV7-9|15|NA|TRBJ1-5|few
TGTGCCAGCAGCAGGGGTGGTTGGGAAAATCAGCCCCAGCATTTT
CASSRGGWENQPQHF
>TRBV12-3/TRBV12-4|14|NA|TRBJ1-3|few
TGTGCCAGCAGTTGGGAGGCCTCTGGAAACACCATATATTTT
CASSWEASGNTIYF
>TRBV20-1|16|NA|TRBJ2-1|many
TGCAGTGCTAGATCGGAGGATTTTAGCTCCTACAATGAGCAGTTCTTC
CSARSEDFSSYNEQFF
>TRBV27|15|NA|TRBJ2-1|NA
TGTGCCAGCAGTTCAAAGGGTGGCTCCTACAATGAGCAGTTCTTC
CASSSKGGSYNEQFF
>TRBV12-3/TRBV12-4|12|NA|TRBJ2-5|few
TGTGCCAGCAGGATAGGGTTGGGAGCCCAGTACTTC
CASRIGLGAQYF
>TRBV9|14|TRBD1|TRBJ2-2|NA
TGTGCCAGCTCTTCACAGGGGGCGGTCGGGGAGCTGTTTTTT
CASSSQGAVGELFF
>TRBV3-1|13|NA|TRBJ1-5|NA
TGTGCCAGCAGCCAAGAGGAGAATCAGCCCCAGCATTTT
CASSQEENQPQHF
>TRBV10-3|16|NA|TRBJ2-7|few
TGTGCCATCAGCGAGTCACTGAACTACCCCGCCAACGAGCAGTACTTC
CAISESLNYPANEQYF
>TRBV7-3|15|TRBD1|TRBJ1-1|few
TGTGCCAGCAGCTCCATGACAGGGGCAGGAGCAGAAGCTTTCTTT
CASSSMTGAGAEAFF
>TRBV4-2|14|NA|TRBJ1-2|few
TGTGCCAGCAGCCAAGATGTCACCTTCTATGGCTACACCTTC
CASSQDVTFYGYTF
>TRBV20-1|14|TRBD2|TRBJ2-3|NA
TGCAGTGCTAGAGTAGCGGGTAGCACAGATACGCAGTATTTT
CSARVAGSTDTQYF
>TRBV3-1|16|TRBD1|TRBJ2-7|few
TGTGCCAGCAGCCAATCTTTGGGGACAGCTCCCTACGAGCAGTACTTC
CASSQSLGTAPYEQYF
>TRBV27|13|NA|TRBJ2-4|NA
TGTGCCAGCAGTTTAGCAGCTGAAAACATTCAGTACTTC
CASSLAAENIQYF